A single sample is the source of the 9 T cell receptor beta chains below, sequenced in a study of T cells after yellow fever vaccination. TCRdb itself ran the 5' RACE reads through MiXCR, one entry per CDR3 protein. The table shows more than 75,000 distinct CDR3 sequences, with about 8.8% occurring only once. This sample comprised CD8+ T cells not binding an NS4B(214-222) dextramer, sorted from PBMCs, obtained more than 13 days after the first yellow fever vaccination. Every receptor here comes from a man aged 18 to 35 who received the YFV17D yellow fever vaccine.

The sample holds many counts of this clonotype. The V and J genes are TRBV10-3 and TRBJ2-2, with D unresolved. V was pared by 4 bases and J by 5 bases, with 20 bases between. The germline V gene has CDR1 ENHRY and CDR2 SYGVKD. The CDR3 is 17 amino acids. The CDR3 loop reads CAISARKPLVSTGELFF. CDR3 bases: TGTGCCATCAGTGCCAGGAAACCTCTCGTTAGTACCGGGGAGCTGTTTTTT.

A few counts support this clonotype. The chain combines TRBV20-1 with TRBJ2-7; D call uncertain. The CDR3 consists of 11 residues. V dropped 7 bases and J dropped 4 bases, with 11 bases sitting between them. Germline CDR1 DFQATT, CDR2 SNEGSKA (reference sequence). This CDR3 is CSGKDFYEQYF. The CDR3 DNA follows: TGCAGTGGCAAAGACTTTTACGAGCAGTACTTC.

This clonotype has at least ten counts. This chain uses TRBV12-3 or TRBV12-4 with TRBJ2-1, with 10 bases fitting TRBD1. The V and J ends lost 7 bases and 4 bases, in that order; junction bases with no gene match: 7. The CDR3 spans 15 residues. The DNA for the CDR3 is TGTGCCAGCACGGACGGGACAGGGGATTACAATGAGCAGTTCTTC. Translated, it gives CASTDGTGDYNEQFF.

This clonotype occurred a few times. The V call is TRBV6-6, the J call TRBJ1-2, with D possibly TRBD1 on 6 matching bases. This CDR3 spans 12 amino acids. With 4 bases removed from V and 13 bases from J, the gap between germline ends came to 16 bases. Germline-derived CDR1 and CDR2 are MNHNY and SVGAGI (reference sequence). CDR3 bases: TGTGCCAGCAGTTCCCCCGAGGGGGTATGCACCTTC. Encoded protein: CASSSPEGVCTF.

This sequence joins TRBV4-1 and TRBJ2-7, with D possibly matching TRBD1 (7 bases). This CDR3 has 15 residues. The ends were cut back, 0 bases at V and 4 bases at J, with 13 bases in the middle. Germline V lookup: CDR1 MGHRA, CDR2 YSYEKL. The CDR3 reads CASSQDSGGNYEQYF. CDR3 in DNA: TGCGCCAGCAGCCAAGATTCAGGGGGGAATTACGAGCAGTACTTC.

This chain joins TRBV9 and TRBJ2-3, with D unresolved. In germline, CDR1 is SGDLS, CDR2 YYNGEE. The V and J ends lost 4 bases and 5 bases respectively, with 14 bases between them. The CDR3 totals 14 residues. The CDR3 reads CASSPSGLGDTQYF. The CDR3 DNA is TGTGCCAGCAGCCCCTCTGGTCTCGGAGATACGCAGTATTTT.

This clonotype appeared a few times. The V gene is TRBV7-3, the J gene TRBJ2-3, with D possibly called TRBD1 or TRBD2 (6 bases each). Germline V gene sequence: CDR1 SGHTA, CDR2 FQGTGA. The CDR3 extends over 15 amino acids. V lost 2 bases, J lost 3 bases, and 12 bases lay in between. CDR3 nucleotides: TGTGCCAGCAGCTTAGGTCGGGGGCGGACAGATACGCAGTATTTT. This sequence encodes CASSLGRGRTDTQYF.

The chain combines TRBV12-3 or TRBV12-4 with TRBJ2-1, with 10 bases matching TRBD2. The CDR3 spans 16 residues. Unmatched junction bases numbered 6, after V lost 3 bases and J lost 4 bases. The CDR3 loop is CASSFLVAGGYNEQFF. The DNA for the CDR3 is TGTGCCAGCAGTTTCCTTGTAGCGGGGGGATACAATGAGCAGTTCTTC.

This clonotype was seen ten or more times. The chain links TRBV5-1 to TRBJ1-2; TRBD1 is a possible D gene (5 bases). Germline CDR1 reads SGHRS; CDR2 reads YFSETQ. The CDR3 totals 14 residues. V gave up 0 bases and J gave up 6 bases, with 12 bases separating them. CDR3 in DNA: TGCGCCAGCAGCTTGGGGGGGGAGGGCCATGGCTACACCTTC. This sequence encodes CASSLGGEGHGYTF. The full variable domain, rest sourced from reference TRBV5-1 and TRBJ1-2, is KAGVTQTPRYLIKTRGQQVTLSCSPISGHRSVSWYQQTPGQGLQFLFEYFSETQRNKGNFPGRFSGRQFSNSRSEMNVSTLELGDSALYLCASSLGGEGHGYTFGSGTRLTVV.